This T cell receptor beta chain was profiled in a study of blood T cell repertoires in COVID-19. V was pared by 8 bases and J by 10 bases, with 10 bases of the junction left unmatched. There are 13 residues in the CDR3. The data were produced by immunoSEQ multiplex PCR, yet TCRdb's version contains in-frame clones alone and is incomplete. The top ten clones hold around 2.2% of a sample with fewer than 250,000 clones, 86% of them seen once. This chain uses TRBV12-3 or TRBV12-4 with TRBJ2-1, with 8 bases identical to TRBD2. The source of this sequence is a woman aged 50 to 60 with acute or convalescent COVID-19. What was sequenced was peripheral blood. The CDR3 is CASVLSGGSEQFF. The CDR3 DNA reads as TGTGCCAGCGTCCTGAGCGGGGGCAGCGAGCAGTTCTTC.